The 4 T cell receptor beta chains reported below all come from one sample, sequenced in a study of molecular identifiers for immune sequencing clone quantification. From the PCR reads, TCRdb called clonotypes with MiXCR, one entry per CDR3 protein. This sample has more than 550,000 distinct CDR3 sequences, with 25% found just once. Sequencing used naive CD8+ T cells from blood, with Jurkat cell RNA spiked in. The subset is: FACS-sorted CD8+CD4-CCR7+CD45RA+ naive T cells. These receptors were collected from a human donor in good health. Some libraries in this study had Jurkat cell RNA spiked in.

This clonotype was recorded many times. This rearrangement joins TRBV29-1 to TRBJ2-5; D is possibly TRBD2 (5 bases). Germline CDR1 and CDR2: SQVTM and ANQGSEA. V lost 6 bases, J lost 3 bases, and 8 bases lay in between. CDR3 length: 11 residues. The CDR3 bases are TGCAGCGTCTGGACTGAAGAGACCCAGTACTTC. This codes for CSVWTEETQYF.

This clonotype was counted at least ten times. The chain recombines TRBV3-1 with TRBJ2-3; no reliable D call. V lost 0 bases, J lost 5 bases, and 9 bases lay in between. CDR1 and CDR2 (germline): LGHDT, YNNKEL (reference sequence). The CDR3 is 14 residues long. The CDR3 protein is CASSQDPRVDTQYF. CDR3 sequence (DNA): TGTGCCAGCAGCCAAGATCCACGGGTAGATACGCAGTATTTT.

This clonotype has a handful of counts. The genes are TRBV27 and TRBJ2-5, with D unresolved. CDR3 length equals 18 residues. The V end was cut by 5 bases, the J end by 1 base, with 23 bases between. The V gene's germline CDR1 is MNHEY and CDR2 SMNVEV (reference sequence). The CDR3 coding sequence is TGTGCCAGCAGTCGCAACAGTGTTTCCTGGGGATCCCAAGAGACCCAGTACTTC. Encoded protein: CASSRNSVSWGSQETQYF.

A note on this clonotype: A much larger clone differs from this one at a single base, so this may be a read error. V is TRBV19 and J is TRBJ1-5, with 8 bases lining up with TRBD1. CDR3 length equals 15 residues. The V segment lost 7 bases and the J segment 3 bases; nucleotides outside the gene matches: 8. The germline CDR1 and CDR2 sequences are LNHDA and SQIVND (reference sequence). The CDR3 protein is CASTLQGDVNQPQHF. CDR3 in DNA: TGTGCCAGTACCCTACAGGGGGATGTCAATCAGCCCCAGCATTTT.